Shown below are 17 T cell receptor beta chains from a single sample sequenced in a study of blood T cell repertoires in COVID-19. Measured with immunoSEQ multiplex PCR; TCRdb has only the in-frame clones, and not every one. The sample includes 15,000 to 20,000 clones, 93% seen only once; the top ten take 5.7%. The sequenced sample consisted of peripheral blood. These receptors came from a human donor in a cohort sampled during active COVID-19.

The CDR3 DNA sequence: TGCAGTGCTGACTTAGCCCCCGAGCAGTTCTTC. Its protein product is CSADLAPEQFF. The rearrangement links TRBV20-1 to TRBJ2-1; D is unclear. The germline gives CDR1 DFQATT, CDR2 SNEGSKA (reference sequence). V was cut by 5 bases and J by 10 bases, with 12 bases left in between. This CDR3 has 11 amino acids.

The CDR3 region has the DNA TGTGCCAGCAGCGGAGGACAGACCACAGATACGCAGTATTTT. Translated: CASSGGQTTDTQYF. The chain carries TRBV9 and TRBJ2-3, with D perhaps matching TRBD1 (6 bases). With 3 bases removed from V and 2 bases from J, the gap between germline ends came to 10 bases. The germline V gene encodes CDR1 SGDLS and CDR2 YYNGEE. The CDR3 runs 14 residues.

The chain is built from TRBV18 and TRBJ1-2; 8 bases are a match to TRBD1. V lost 2 bases, J lost 3 bases, and 2 bases stayed unmatched. The CDR3 has 14 amino acids. Per germline, CDR1 KGHSH and CDR2 LQKENI. The CDR3 DNA reads as TGTGCCAGCTCACCATTACAGGGGGACTATGGCTACACCTTC. Encoded protein: CASSPLQGDYGYTF.

This chain connects TRBV7-8 to TRBJ2-7; D not certain. The CDR3 contains 12 residues. The V gene's germline CDR1 is SGHVS and CDR2 FQNEAQ. V lost 3 bases to trimming and J lost 4 bases, with 7 bases between them. The DNA for the CDR3 is TGTGCCAGCAGCTTGTCCTCGTACGAGCAGTACTTC. The encoded protein is CASSLSSYEQYF.

The gene calls are TRBV11-2 and TRBJ2-5, with TRBD1 matching 9 bases. V dropped 1 base and J dropped 2; count of bases not matched to a gene: 8. Germline V gene sequence: CDR1 SGHAT, CDR2 FQNNGV. There are 17 residues in the CDR3. The CDR3 protein is CASSLVPRGTGQETQYF. Written as DNA, the CDR3 is TGTGCCAGCAGCTTAGTCCCCCGCGGGACAGGGCAAGAGACCCAGTACTTC.

The genes are TRBV7-8 and TRBJ2-7; maybe TRBD2 (5 bases). CDR3 length equals 13 residues. Germline CDR1 SGHVS, CDR2 FQNEAQ. Between the trimmed V and J ends, which lost 5 bases and 3 bases, there was a span of 11 bases. For the CDR3, the DNA is TGTGCCAGCAGCCAGAGGGTTGTCTACGAGCAGTACTTC. Translating gives CASSQRVVYEQYF.

The CDR3 spells CASSENDRVRGEAFF. CDR3 bases: TGTGCCAGCAGTGAAAACGACAGGGTGAGGGGTGAAGCTTTCTTT. The chain links TRBV2 to TRBJ1-1, with 7 nucleotides matching TRBD1. The CDR3 loop spans 15 amino acids. V was pared by 2 bases and J by 7 bases, with 10 bases of the junction left unmatched. Germline assignment: CDR1 SNHLY and CDR2 FYNNEI.

The chain is built from TRBV7-6 and TRBJ2-1; 8 bases are a match to TRBD1. CDR3 size: 15 residues. CDR1 and CDR2 from the germline V gene are SGHVS and FNYEAQ. V lost 5 bases and J lost 7; bases outside the gene matches: 10. The CDR3 coding sequence is TGTGCCAGCAGCGCCGGACAGGGACCGTGGAATGAGCAGTTCTTC. Translating it yields CASSAGQGPWNEQFF.

The gene calls are TRBV7-9 and TRBJ2-7; 7 bases match TRBD1. The CDR3 covers 14 residues. The trim removed 5 bases at V and 2 bases at J, leaving 6 bases unmatched. Germline V gene lookup returns CDR1 SEHNR and CDR2 FQNEAQ (reference sequence). Written as DNA, the CDR3 is TGTGCCAGCAGCCAAGACAGGGCTACCTACGAGCAGTACTTC. It translates to CASSQDRATYEQYF.

V usage is TRBV5-1 and J usage is TRBJ2-1; D is uncertain. The germline V gene has CDR1 SGHRS and CDR2 YFSETQ. The V and J ends lost 2 bases and 8 bases respectively, with 14 bases between them. This CDR3 comprises 14 residues. CDR3 coding DNA: TGCGCCAGCAGCTTCATGACAAATCTCGATGAGCAGTTCTTC. It yields the protein CASSFMTNLDEQFF.

The V and J genes are TRBV29-1 and TRBJ1-1; 7 positions match TRBD1. Germline loops: CDR1 SQVTM, CDR2 ANQGSEA. J lost 4 bases, V lost 6 bases, and 8 bases had no gene match. CDR3 length: 13 residues. CDR3 DNA sequence: TGCAGCGTCCTACAGGGGAGCGGCACTGAAGCTTTCTTT. The encoded protein is CSVLQGSGTEAFF. Using reference TRBV29-1 and TRBJ1-1 for the parts outside the CDR3, the full variable domain is SAVISQKPSRDICQRGTSLTIQCQVDSQVTMMFWYRQQPGQSLTLIATANQGSEATYESGFVIDKFPISRPNLTFSTLTVSNMSPEDSSIYLCSVLQGSGTEAFFGQGTRLTVV.

V gene TRBV7-2 combines with J gene TRBJ1-1, with 12 nucleotides matching TRBD1. Germline CDR1 reads SGHTA; CDR2 reads FQGNSA. With 3 bases clipped from V and 11 bases from J, the junction kept 7 bases outside the gene matches. This CDR3 spans 14 amino acids. DNA for the CDR3: TGTGCCAGCAGCTTGGGACAGGGGGCCTTCGGGGCTTTCTTT. It encodes CASSLGQGAFGAFF.

The chain carries TRBV4-3 and TRBJ2-2, with 10 bases that match TRBD2. Trimming took 2 bases from V and 7 from J; bases not matched to a gene: 7. The CDR3 contains 16 residues. CDR1 is LGHNA and CDR2 is YSLEER in the germline V gene. Written as DNA, the CDR3 is TGCGCCAGCAGCCAACAAACTAGCGGGATAAACGGGGAGCTGTTTTTT. It specifies CASSQQTSGINGELFF.

The chain links TRBV3-1 (or the pseudogene TRBV3-2) to TRBJ1-6, with a tentative D call TRBD1 (6 bases). Germline V gene lookup returns CDR1 LGHDT and CDR2 YNNKEL (reference sequence). V lost 0 bases to trimming and J lost 9 bases, with 15 bases between them. The length of the CDR3 is 16 residues. CDR3: CASSQDSETGTSPLHF. CDR3 nucleotide sequence: TGTGCCAGCAGCCAAGATTCAGAGACAGGAACTTCACCCCTCCACTTT.

This rearrangement joins TRBV6-1 to TRBJ2-7; the D gene is possibly TRBD2 (6 bases). V was clipped by 2 bases and J by 3 bases, with 11 bases between them. The length of the CDR3 is 14 residues. Per the germline V gene, CDR1 is MNHNS and CDR2 is SASEGT. The CDR3 protein is CASSERGEVYEQYF. As DNA, the CDR3 is TGTGCCAGCAGTGAAAGAGGGGAGGTCTACGAGCAGTACTTC.

This chain joins TRBV11-2 and TRBJ2-3; maybe TRBD1 (5 bases). Between the trimmed V and J ends, which lost 1 base and 4 bases, there was a span of 9 bases. Germline CDR1 is SGHAT and CDR2 is FQNNGV. This CDR3 region has 14 residues. The CDR3 DNA follows: TGTGCCAGCAGCTTAGGGCAGGGCGCAGATACGCAGTATTTT. This encodes CASSLGQGADTQYF. Full variable domain (remainder filled in from reference TRBV11-2 and TRBJ2-3): EAGVAQSPRYKIIEKRQSVAFWCNPISGHATLYWYQQILGQGPKLLIQFQNNGVVDDSQLPKDRFSAERLKGVDSTLKIQPAKLEDSAVYLCASSLGQGADTQYFGPGTRLTVL.

The chain employs TRBV4-2 and TRBJ2-3; D gene unclear. The V gene lost 2 bases and the J gene lost 6 bases, with 6 bases spanning the gap. The CDR3 spans 12 residues. CDR1 and CDR2 from the germline V gene are LGHNA and YNFKEQ. In nucleotides, the CDR3 is TGTGCCAGCAGCCAAACATCCGATACGCAGTATTTT. Translating it yields CASSQTSDTQYF.